This is a list of T cell receptor beta chains from one sample in a study of blood T cells in healthy people across ages. TCRdb reanalysed the 5' RACE reads using MiXCR and keeps one entry per CDR3 protein. The repertoire consists of fewer than 2,000,000 distinct CDR3 sequences, with approximately 39% occurring once and the leading ten covering more than 20%. The source material was blood. All receptors come from a human donor in good health. Both conserved end residues are trimmed from each CDR3. Fields, in order: D gene, CDR3 length, clone size, J gene, V gene, CDR3 protein. D genes are given only for firm matches. The listing skips clone size in some rows; elsewhere it reads once, few, many or a size class.

- | 14 | - | TRBJ1-2 | TRBV4-2 | ASSQVTESGDYGYT
- | 12 | few | TRBJ2-1 | TRBV7-3 | ASSLMGGLGEQF
TRBD1 | 13 | many | TRBJ2-2 | TRBV7-2 | ASSLAGGNTGELF
- | 12 | - | TRBJ2-3 | TRBV7-2 | ASSLRDSTDAQY
- | 13 | few | TRBJ1-3 | TRBV27 | VSSFTATIGNTIY
- | 13 | few | TRBJ2-3 | TRBV7-3 | ASSLIGGVTDAQY
TRBD1 | 12 | - | TRBJ1-2 | TRBV7-2 | ASRADRAPYGYT
- | 15 | - | TRBJ2-3 | TRBV4-2 | ASSQGISGASTDTQY
- | 11 | few | TRBJ1-2 | TRBV6-5 | ASITTGSWGYT
- | 13 | - | TRBJ2-2 | TRBV12-3/TRBV12-4 | ASSRDTPNTGELF